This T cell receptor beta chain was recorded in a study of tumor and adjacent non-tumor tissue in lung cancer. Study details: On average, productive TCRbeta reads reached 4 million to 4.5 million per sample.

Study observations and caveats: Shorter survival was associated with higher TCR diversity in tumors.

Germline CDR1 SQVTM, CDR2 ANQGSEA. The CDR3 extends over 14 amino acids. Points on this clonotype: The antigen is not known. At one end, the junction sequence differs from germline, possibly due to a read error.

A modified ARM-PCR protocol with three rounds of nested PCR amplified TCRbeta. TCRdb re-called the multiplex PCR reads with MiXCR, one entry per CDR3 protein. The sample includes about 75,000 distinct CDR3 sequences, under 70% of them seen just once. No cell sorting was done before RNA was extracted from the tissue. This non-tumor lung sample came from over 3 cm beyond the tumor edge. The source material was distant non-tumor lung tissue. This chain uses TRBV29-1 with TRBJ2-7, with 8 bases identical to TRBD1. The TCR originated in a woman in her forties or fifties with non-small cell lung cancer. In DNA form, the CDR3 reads TGCGGCGTTGGGTGCTTGGACAGGGCTAACGAGCAGTACTTC. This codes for CGVGCLDRANEQYF.